This entry lists 18 T cell receptor beta chains sequenced from one sample in a study of control samples from healthy donors and cancer patients. Clones were read by immunoSEQ multiplex PCR, and TCRdb kept only the in-frame ones, dropping some. Seen here are roughly 98,000 clones, more than 85% observed once, and the top ten hold 8%. Material for sequencing was blood. The receptor source for this set is a man aged 18 to 35 in good health.

The chain couples TRBV25-1 to TRBJ1-5; 7 nucleotides align to TRBD1. Germline CDR1 and CDR2: MGHDK and SYGVNS. This CDR3 is built from 15 residues. The V gene end was trimmed by 5 bases and the J gene end by 1 base; junction bases not matched to a gene: 5. Here the CDR3 reads CASSQGDESNQPQHF. The CDR3 nucleotides read TGTGCCAGCAGTCAGGGGGATGAGAGCAATCAGCCCCAGCATTTT.

The chain has TRBV5-1 and TRBJ2-3; no reliable D call. V was clipped by 4 bases and J by 0 bases, with 6 bases between them. Germline CDR1 reads SGHRS; CDR2 reads YFSETQ. The CDR3 runs to 13 residues. CDR3 in amino acids: CASSLSSTDTQYF. The CDR3 DNA is TGCGCCAGCAGCCTTAGCAGCACAGATACGCAGTATTTT.

The genes are TRBV11-3 and TRBJ1-1; D ambiguous. V lost 0 bases and J lost 6, with 8 bases in between. The germline V gene encodes CDR1 SGHNT and CDR2 YENEEA. The CDR3 extends over 13 amino acids. The CDR3 nucleotides read TGTGCCAGCAGCTTAGAGGGTGCAGCTGAAGCTTTCTTT. Its translation is CASSLEGAAEAFF.

The rearrangement uses TRBV7-9 and TRBJ2-1, with TRBD1 identical over 7 bases. This CDR3 has 16 amino acids. Germline V gene lookup returns CDR1 SEHNR and CDR2 FQNEAQ (reference sequence). Trimming took 5 bases from V and 9 from J; bases not matched to a gene: 16. CDR3 coding DNA: TGTGCCAGCAGCGACGCCGGGACAGATATCCTTGCTGAGCAGTTCTTC. This translates into CASSDAGTDILAEQFF. Together with reference TRBV7-9 and TRBJ2-1, the CDR3 gives the full variable domain: DTGVSQNPRHKITKRGQNVTFRCDPISEHNRLYWYRQTLGQGPEFLTYFQNEAQLEKSRLLSDRFSAERPKGSFSTLEIQRTEQGDSAMYLCASSDAGTDILAEQFFGPGTRLTVL.

The J gene is TRBJ1-2, the V gene TRBV5-5; no definite D call. CDR1 and CDR2 (germline): SGHKS, YYEKEE (reference sequence). V lost 0 bases to trimming and J lost 2 bases, with 5 bases between them. The CDR3 has 13 amino acids. The CDR3 sequence is CASSLGWNYGYTF. The CDR3 DNA reads as TGTGCCAGCAGCTTGGGCTGGAACTATGGCTACACCTTC.

The rearrangement uses TRBV6-6 and TRBJ2-2; 7 bases line up with TRBD1. Trimming cost V 3 bases and J 1 base; bases outside gene matches: 5. Germline V gene data show CDR1 as MNHNY and CDR2 as SVGAGI (reference sequence). This CDR3 region has 16 residues. The CDR3 DNA is TGTGCCAGCAGTTATAGCCGACAGGGGAACACCGGGGAGCTGTTTTTT. This gives the protein CASSYSRQGNTGELFF.

The chain has TRBV19 and TRBJ2-1, with D possibly matching TRBD1 (6 bases). V lost 10 bases and J 0 bases, leaving 10 bases between the germline ends. This CDR3 spans 13 amino acids. Germline V lookup: CDR1 LNHDA, CDR2 SQIVND (reference sequence). CDR3 in amino acids: CATRGSSYNEQFF. The CDR3 DNA is TGTGCCACGAGGGGGAGCTCCTACAATGAGCAGTTCTTC.

The chain has TRBV30 and TRBJ2-1; perhaps TRBD1 as D (5 bases). The CDR3 is 14 residues long. Germline CDR1 GTSNPN, CDR2 SVGIG (reference sequence). V was pared by 0 bases and J by 10 bases, with 16 bases between. The CDR3 region has the DNA TGTGCCTGGAGTGTAGGGGCTAGGGGCCGGGAGCAGTTCTTC. Protein sequence: CAWSVGARGREQFF.

In DNA, the CDR3 is TGTGCCAGCAGCCCCTTGCGATCAGCCTTGAACACTGAAGCTTTCTTT. Its protein is CASSPLRSALNTEAFF. The chain links TRBV11-1 to TRBJ1-1; D unclear. The V gene lost 5 bases and the J gene lost 0 bases, with 16 bases spanning the gap. The CDR3 is made up of 16 amino acids. Germline V CDR1 and CDR2: SGHAT, FQDESV (reference sequence).

The V call is TRBV18, the J call TRBJ2-1; 12 bases agree with TRBD1. Germline V gene sequence: CDR1 KGHSH, CDR2 LQKENI. V shed 3 bases, J shed 7 bases, and the junction held 4 bases outside the gene matches. CDR3 length: 15 residues. CDR3: CASSPGQGALNEQFF. In nucleotides, the CDR3 is TGTGCCAGCTCACCGGGACAGGGGGCTCTGAATGAGCAGTTCTTC.

This chain links TRBV18 with TRBJ1-6; TRBD1 might be the D (5 bases). V was shortened by 0 bases and J by 2 bases, with 11 bases between the two germline ends. The germline V gene has CDR1 KGHSH and CDR2 LQKENI. This CDR3 comprises 17 residues. The CDR3 DNA is TGTGCCAGCTCACCACCGGGGGAGGATCCCTATAATTCACCCCTCCACTTT. It encodes CASSPPGEDPYNSPLHF.

J is TRBJ2-3 and V is TRBV6-4, with D possibly being TRBD2 (5 bases). CDR1 is MRHNA and CDR2 is SNTAGT in the germline V gene. The length of the CDR3 is 14 residues. The germline V and J ends were trimmed by 4 bases and 3 bases, with 11 bases remaining between them. The CDR3 reads CASSVGIQTDTQYF. The CDR3, as DNA: TGTGCCAGCAGTGTCGGGATTCAAACAGATACGCAGTATTTT.

This clone was counted once. This rearrangement joins TRBV2 to TRBJ1-3; D ambiguous. Trimming shortened V by 9 bases and J by 0 bases, and 12 bases separated the two germline ends. Per the germline V gene, CDR1 is SNHLY and CDR2 is FYNNEI. The CDR3 runs 14 residues. The CDR3 nucleotides read TGTGCCAGTTACCATAGGAGCTCTGGAAACACCATATATTTT. This encodes CASYHRSSGNTIYF.

The CDR3 loop reads CASSAGRAEAFF. CDR3 sequence (DNA): TGCGCCAGCAGCGCCGGACGGGCTGAAGCTTTCTTT. The chain combines TRBV5-1 with TRBJ1-1; no clear D gene. Germline CDR1 and CDR2: SGHRS and YFSETQ. This CDR3 is built from 12 residues. V dropped 4 bases and J dropped 6 bases, with 10 bases sitting between them.

CDR3 nucleotide sequence: TGTGCCAACTATTCCGACCGGCCCGGAGGCGGGGGCCGGGTAAAAACCTACGAGCAGTACTTC. Its translation is CANYSDRPGGGGRVKTYEQYF. The chain has TRBV27 and TRBJ2-7; a possible D gene is TRBD2 (7 bases). The germline V gene has CDR1 MNHEY and CDR2 SMNVEV (reference sequence). The germline V and J ends were trimmed by 10 bases and 2 bases, with 39 bases remaining between them. This CDR3 comprises 21 residues.

V gene TRBV2 combines with J gene TRBJ1-6; no definite D call. V was clipped by 5 bases and J by 6 bases, with 11 bases between them. In germline, CDR1 is SNHLY, CDR2 FYNNEI. The CDR3 is 14 residues long. The CDR3 sequence is CASSYAGLNSPLHF. In nucleotides, the CDR3 is TGTGCCAGCAGTTACGCCGGTCTTAATTCACCCCTCCACTTT.

V gene TRBV13 combines with J gene TRBJ2-7; a possible D gene is TRBD1 (5 bases). This CDR3 comprises 14 residues. V was cut by 6 bases and J by 2 bases, with 14 bases left in between. Germline CDR1 is PRHDT and CDR2 is FYEKMQ (reference sequence). The DNA of the CDR3 is TGTGCCAGCAGTAGGGCAGGGAATCCCTACGAGCAGTACTTC. The encoded protein is CASSRAGNPYEQYF.

The V call is TRBV18, the J call TRBJ1-1; perhaps TRBD1 as D (6 bases). The CDR3 is 15 residues long. The germline V and J ends were trimmed by 4 bases and 3 bases, with 15 bases remaining between them. Germline lookup yields CDR1 KGHSH and CDR2 LQKENI. CDR3 residues: CASSLSPYRDTEAFF. DNA for the CDR3: TGTGCCAGCTCACTATCCCCCTACAGGGACACTGAAGCTTTCTTT.